This T cell receptor beta chain was recovered during a study of T cell changes during pregnancy in multiple sclerosis (dated by TCRdb to between 2018 and 2021). For context, the study as a whole: The study examined how the T cell repertoire changed over the course of pregnancy in women with multiple sclerosis.

Of note for this clone: The specificity of this receptor is unknown. No per-base quality is available; no much larger clone lies one base away.

The germline V gene encodes CDR1 MNHNS and CDR2 SASEGT. V has 1 base trimmed and J has 7 bases trimmed; junction bases matching no gene number 7. From its cysteine to its phenylalanine, the CDR3 spans 15 amino acids. The sequence is cut down to CDR3 DNA, 45 bases in frame from base 1. Libraries came from the immunoSEQ multiplex PCR assay. The table was pulled from immuneACCESS by TCRdb, which kept in-frame rearrangements only. Such tables lose some clones; where checked, under half of the loss comes from unresolved V genes, and the rest has no known cause. The sample contains over 45,000 clones, approximately 90% of them found a single time. The top ten clonotypes cover approximately 0.5% of the sample.

The receptor's source is a female donor with multiple sclerosis, enrolled in a pregnancy study. The chain was built from TRBV6-1 and TRBJ2-5, and TRBD1 matches 9 of the central bases. The sequencing used CD4+ T cells from peripheral blood mononuclear cells, collected after pregnancy. The sequenced DNA: TGTGCCAGCAGTGAAGAGGACAGGGGTTCCAGGACCCAGTACTTC. Translation gives CASSEEDRGSRTQYF.